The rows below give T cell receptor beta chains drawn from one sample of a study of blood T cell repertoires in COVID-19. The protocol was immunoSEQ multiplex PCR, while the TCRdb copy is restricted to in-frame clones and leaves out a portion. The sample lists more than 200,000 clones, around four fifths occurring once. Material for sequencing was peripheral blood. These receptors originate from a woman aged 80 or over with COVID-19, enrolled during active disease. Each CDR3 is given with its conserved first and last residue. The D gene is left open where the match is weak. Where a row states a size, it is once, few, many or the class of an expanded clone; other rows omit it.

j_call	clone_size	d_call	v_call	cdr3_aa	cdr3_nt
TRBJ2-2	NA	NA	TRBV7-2	CASSSVGGVTGELFF	TGTGCCAGCAGCTCCGTCGGCGGGGTTACCGGGGAGCTGTTTTTT
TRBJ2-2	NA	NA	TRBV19	CASTRQGRGTGELFF	TGTGCCAGTACCCGACAGGGGAGGGGGACCGGGGAGCTGTTTTTT
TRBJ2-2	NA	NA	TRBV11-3	CASSIFAGKNTGELFF	TGTGCCAGCAGCATATTCGCCGGGAAAAACACCGGGGAGCTGTTTTTT
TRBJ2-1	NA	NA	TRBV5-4	CASSSRGEQFF	TGTGCCAGCAGCTCTCGAGGTGAGCAGTTCTTC
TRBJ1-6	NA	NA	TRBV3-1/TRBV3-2	CASSQSGRNSPLHF	TGTGCCAGCAGCCAATCGGGGAGGAATTCACCCCTCCACTTT
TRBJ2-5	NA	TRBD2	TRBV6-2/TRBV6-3	CASSLAGGIQETQYF	TGTGCCAGCAGTTTAGCGGGGGGCATTCAAGAGACCCAGTACTTC
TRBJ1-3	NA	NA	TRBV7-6	CASSLQGSAGNTIYF	TGTGCCAGCAGCTTACAGGGATCGGCTGGAAACACCATATATTTT
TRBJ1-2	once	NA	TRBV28	CASSSRTLGGGYTF	TGTGCCAGCAGTTCGAGGACCCTTGGGGGCGGCTACACCTTC
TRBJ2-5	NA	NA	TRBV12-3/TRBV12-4	CASRRQQETQYF	TGTGCCAGCCGTCGACAGCAAGAGACCCAGTACTTC
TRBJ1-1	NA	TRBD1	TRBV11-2	CASSSQGGGTEAFF	TGTGCCAGCAGCTCTCAGGGGGGTGGGACTGAAGCTTTCTTT
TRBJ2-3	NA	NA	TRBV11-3	CASSPGFLGTDTQYF	TGTGCCAGCAGCCCAGGGTTCCTTGGCACAGATACGCAGTATTTT
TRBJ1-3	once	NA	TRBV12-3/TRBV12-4	CASKAQGNTIYF	TGTGCCAGCAAGGCACAGGGAAACACCATATATTTT
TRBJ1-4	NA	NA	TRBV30	CAWSVGQLYEKLFF	TGTGCCTGGAGTGTTGGACAGTTATACGAAAAACTGTTTTTT
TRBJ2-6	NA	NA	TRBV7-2	CASSLVGGTPFGANVLTF	TGTGCCAGCAGCTTAGTAGGGGGAACCCCGTTTGGGGCCAACGTCCTGACTTTC
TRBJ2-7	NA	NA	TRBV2	CASILTGSSYEQYF	TGTGCCAGCATTCTTACGGGGAGCTCCTACGAGCAGTACTTC
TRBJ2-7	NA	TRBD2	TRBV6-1	CASSEGGSTYEQYF	TGTGCCAGCAGTGAGGGAGGGTCGACCTACGAGCAGTACTTC
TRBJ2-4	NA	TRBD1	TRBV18	CASSPLRTGEVNIQYF	TGTGCCAGCTCACCACTTCGGACAGGGGAGGTGAACATTCAGTACTTC
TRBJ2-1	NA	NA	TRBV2	CASSVINEQFF	TGTGCCAGCAGTGTCATCAATGAGCAGTTCTTC